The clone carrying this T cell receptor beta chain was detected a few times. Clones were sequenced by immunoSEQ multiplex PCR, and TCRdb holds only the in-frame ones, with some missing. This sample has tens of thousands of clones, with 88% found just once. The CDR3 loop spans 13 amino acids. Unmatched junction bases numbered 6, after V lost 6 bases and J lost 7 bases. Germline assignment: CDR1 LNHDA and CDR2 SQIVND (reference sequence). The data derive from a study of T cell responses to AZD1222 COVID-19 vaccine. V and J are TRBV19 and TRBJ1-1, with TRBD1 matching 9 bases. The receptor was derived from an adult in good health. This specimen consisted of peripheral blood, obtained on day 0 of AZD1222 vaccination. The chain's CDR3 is CASRDRGAVEAFF. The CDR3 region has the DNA TGTGCCAGTAGAGACAGGGGGGCGGTTGAAGCTTTCTTT.